The 28 T cell receptor beta chains listed next were all sequenced from one sample in a study of blood T cell repertoires in COVID-19. Using immunoSEQ multiplex PCR, the repertoire was profiled, and TCRdb retains in-frame clones only, with some absent. The sample contains just over 350,000 clones, about 90% of which appear only once. Source material: PBMCs or T cells enriched from blood (not recorded which). Receptors were obtained from a woman aged 25 to 39 who had recovered from COVID-19.

V and J are TRBV25-1 and TRBJ1-1; D unresolved. Germline CDR1 and CDR2: MGHDK and SYGVNS. This CDR3 has 13 amino acids. The V end lost 3 bases, the J end lost 1 base, and 6 bases lay between the germline ends. Here the CDR3 reads CASSESWNTEAFF. As DNA, the CDR3 is TGTGCCAGCAGTGAGAGCTGGAACACTGAAGCTTTCTTT. Supplemented by reference TRBV25-1 and TRBJ1-1, the full variable domain reads EADIYQTPRYLVIGTGKKITLECSQTMGHDKMYWYQQDPGMELHLIHYSYGVNSTEKGDLSSESTVSRIRTEHFPLTLESARPSHTSQYLCASSESWNTEAFFGQGTRLTVV.

J is TRBJ1-1 and V is TRBV12-3 or TRBV12-4; 8 nucleotides align to TRBD1. The V gene end was trimmed by 5 bases and the J gene end by 6 bases; junction bases not matched to a gene: 5. The CDR3 loop spans 13 amino acids. The CDR3 protein is CASSAGGNAEAFF. The DNA of the CDR3 is TGTGCCAGCAGTGCAGGGGGCAACGCTGAAGCTTTCTTT.

In its sample, this clone was seen once. This chain joins TRBV6-1 and TRBJ1-2; no definite D call. V was cut by 1 base and J by 4 bases, with 7 bases left in between. The germline gives CDR1 MNHNS, CDR2 SASEGT. CDR3 length: 13 amino acids. The DNA for the CDR3 is TGTGCCAGCAGTGAAGTAGAGTTCTATGGCTACACCTTC. It translates to CASSEVEFYGYTF.

The CDR3 DNA follows: TGTGCCAGCAGCTTGGCCAGGGTGCAACAAGAGACCCAGTACTTC. Its protein product is CASSLARVQQETQYF. The chain joins TRBV5-4 to TRBJ2-5, with D possibly being TRBD1 (5 bases). Germline V gene lookup returns CDR1 SGHNT and CDR2 YYREEE (reference sequence). This CDR3 has 15 residues. V was trimmed by 0 bases and J by 2 bases, leaving 11 bases between them.

This chain connects TRBV3-1 (or the pseudogene TRBV3-2) to TRBJ1-4; TRBD1 matches at 7 bases. This CDR3 contains 17 residues. V trimming: 2 bases; J trimming: 3 bases; junction bases outside the gene matches: 9. Germline assignment: CDR1 LGHDT and CDR2 YNNKEL (reference sequence). The CDR3 DNA reads as TGTGCCAGCAGCCAAATGAACAGGGGTGGGTCTAATGAAAAACTGTTTTTT. Its protein is CASSQMNRGGSNEKLFF.

The V and J genes are TRBV27 and TRBJ2-1, with 10 bases fitting TRBD2. There are 15 residues in the CDR3. Germline CDR1 MNHEY, CDR2 SMNVEV (reference sequence). V dropped 3 bases and J dropped 9; count of bases not matched to a gene: 8. For the CDR3, the DNA is TGTGCCAGCAGTTTGGTAACTAGCGGGAACGGTGAGCAGTTCTTC. Its translation: CASSLVTSGNGEQFF.

Concerning this clone itself: This sample includes further DNA sequences coding for the same CDR3. V is TRBV5-4 and J is TRBJ2-7, with D maybe TRBD1 (6 bases). CDR3 length equals 12 residues. Germline V CDR1 and CDR2: SGHNT, YYREEE (reference sequence). V was trimmed by 3 bases and J by 6 bases, leaving 10 bases between them. CDR3 in amino acids: CASSSQGFEQYF. CDR3 nucleotides: TGTGCCAGCAGCTCGCAGGGGTTCGAGCAGTACTTC.

The chain joins TRBV4-2 to TRBJ2-7; 10 bases fit TRBD2. The CDR3 covers 16 residues. CDR1 and CDR2 from the germline V gene are LGHNA and YNFKEQ. The J segment lost 4 bases and the V segment lost 0 bases, leaving 6 bases of the junction unmatched. CDR3 region: CASSQEDNSGGYEQYF. The CDR3 DNA sequence: TGTGCCAGCAGCCAAGAGGATAATAGCGGGGGGTACGAGCAGTACTTC.

The CDR3 spells CASSFDRTQGGAFF. CDR3 nucleotide sequence: TGCGCCAGCAGCTTTGACAGGACCCAAGGAGGAGCTTTCTTT. The chain links TRBV5-1 to TRBJ1-1, with D possibly TRBD1 on 6 matching bases. With 2 bases removed from V and 10 bases from J, the gap between germline ends came to 18 bases. The CDR3 totals 14 residues. From germline, CDR1 is SGHRS and CDR2 YFSETQ. Supplemented by reference TRBV5-1 and TRBJ1-1, the full variable domain reads KAGVTQTPRYLIKTRGQQVTLSCSPISGHRSVSWYQQTPGQGLQFLFEYFSETQRNKGNFPGRFSGRQFSNSRSEMNVSTLELGDSALYLCASSFDRTQGGAFFGQGTRLTVV.

In nucleotides, the CDR3 is TGTGCCAGCATACAGGGCTTAGATGGCTACACCTTC. This sequence encodes CASIQGLDGYTF. This rearrangement joins TRBV6-5 to TRBJ1-2; weak D call: TRBD1 (6 bases). Trimming took off 7 bases at V and 6 bases at J, with 12 bases between the two ends. Germline-derived CDR1 and CDR2 are MNHEY and SVGAGI. The CDR3 is 12 amino acids.

The V gene is TRBV5-1, the J gene TRBJ1-3; 11 bases line up with TRBD1. The J segment lost 2 bases and the V segment lost 4 bases, leaving 2 bases of the junction unmatched. The germline CDR1 and CDR2 sequences are SGHRS and YFSETQ. The CDR3 runs to 15 residues. CDR3 sequence: CASSRGQGAGNTIYF. CDR3 nucleotide sequence: TGCGCCAGCAGCCGGGGACAGGGGGCTGGAAACACCATATATTTT.

This chain links TRBV6-5 with TRBJ1-5, with a tentative D call TRBD1 (6 bases). V dropped 5 bases and J dropped 4 bases, with 15 bases sitting between them. This CDR3 is 15 amino acids long. Germline values: CDR1 MNHEY, CDR2 SVGAGI. CDR3 coding DNA: TGTGCCAGCAGTCGAGGGGGAGGGTTTAATCAGCCCCAGCATTTT. It translates to CASSRGGGFNQPQHF.

The V and J genes are TRBV28 and TRBJ1-4; D gene ambiguous. Between the trimmed V and J ends, which lost 3 bases and 4 bases, there was a span of 9 bases. Germline CDR1 reads MDHEN; CDR2 reads SYDVKM. CDR3 length: 14 amino acids. CDR3 DNA sequence: TGTGCCAGCAGTTTTGGGCAGCATAATGAAAAACTGTTTTTT. It specifies CASSFGQHNEKLFF.

The chain couples TRBV28 to TRBJ1-4; 9 nucleotides match TRBD1. In germline, CDR1 is MDHEN, CDR2 SYDVKM. The CDR3 totals 13 residues. Germline trimming cut 7 bases from V and 6 bases from J; bases unmatched to any gene: 3. CDR3 sequence reads: CASTRTGDEKLFF. CDR3 nucleotide sequence: TGTGCCAGCACCCGGACAGGGGATGAAAAACTGTTTTTT. The full variable domain, completed using reference TRBV28 and TRBJ1-4, is DVKVTQSSRYLVKRTGEKVFLECVQDMDHENMFWYRQDPGLGLRLIYFSYDVKMKEKGDIPEGYSVSREKKERFSLILESASTNQTSMYLCASTRTGDEKLFFGSGTQLSVL.

This clone has only one observation. Other DNA sequences of this sample code for an identical CDR3. The chain links TRBV19 to TRBJ1-1; TRBD1 might be the D (6 bases). CDR3 length: 13 amino acids. Between the trimmed V and J ends, which lost 5 bases and 2 bases, there was a span of 9 bases. Germline values: CDR1 LNHDA, CDR2 SQIVND (reference sequence). The CDR3 region is CASSSQGNTEAFF. DNA of the CDR3: TGTGCCAGTAGTTCACAGGGAAACACTGAAGCTTTCTTT.

In this sample, this clone turned up a few times. The rearrangement uses TRBV5-1 and TRBJ2-7, with 8 bases identical to TRBD1. The CDR3 covers 15 residues. Trimming cost V 4 bases and J 3 bases; bases outside gene matches: 9. Per the germline V gene, CDR1 is SGHRS and CDR2 is YFSETQ. The CDR3 nucleotides read TGCGCCAGCAGCGGGGGCGGCGACAGGGGCTACGAGCAGTACTTC. This sequence encodes CASSGGGDRGYEQYF.

V usage is TRBV2 and J usage is TRBJ2-3; D may be TRBD1 (5 bases). Germline V CDR1 and CDR2: SNHLY, FYNNEI. The CDR3 has 10 amino acids. V lost 8 bases, J lost 7 bases, and 7 bases lay in between. The CDR3 sequence: CASGANTQYF. Here the CDR3 DNA reads TGTGCCAGCGGGGCCAATACGCAGTATTTT.

The chain is built from TRBV5-1 and TRBJ1-3; unclear D gene. Between the trimmed V and J ends, which lost 4 bases and 0 bases, there was a span of 14 bases. Germline-derived CDR1 and CDR2 are SGHRS and YFSETQ. The CDR3 consists of 16 residues. The chain's CDR3 is CASSRVPGISGNTIYF. Here the CDR3 DNA reads TGCGCCAGCAGCCGGGTCCCGGGTATCTCTGGAAACACCATATATTTT.

The CDR3 sequence is CASTPTGNYGYTF. The CDR3 region has the DNA TGTGCCAGCACCCCCACCGGGAACTATGGCTACACCTTC. This chain connects TRBV5-6 to TRBJ1-2; D remains ambiguous. The V end lost 6 bases, the J end lost 2 bases, and 11 bases lay between the germline ends. CDR1 is SGHDT, CDR2 YYEEEE, per germline. This CDR3 has 13 residues. Together with reference TRBV5-6 and TRBJ1-2, the CDR3 gives the full variable domain: DAGVTQSPTHLIKTRGQQVTLRCSPKSGHDTVSWYQQALGQGPQFIFQYYEEEERQRGNFPDRFSGHQFPNYSSELNVNALLLGDSALYLCASTPTGNYGYTFGSGTRLTVV.

The chain combines TRBV2 with TRBJ2-1; 10 positions match TRBD2. The junction had 4 bases not matched to a gene; V was cut back by 7 bases and J by 7 bases. CDR3 length: 13 residues. Per the germline V gene, CDR1 is SNHLY and CDR2 is FYNNEI. CDR3 sequence (DNA): TGTGCCAGCACCGGGACTAGCGAAAATGAGCAGTTCTTC. This codes for CASTGTSENEQFF.

The chain employs TRBV6-5 and TRBJ1-2; 9 bases agree with TRBD1. The V segment lost 7 bases and the J segment 2 bases; nucleotides outside the gene matches: 2. In germline, CDR1 is MNHEY, CDR2 SVGAGI. The CDR3 runs to 13 residues. CDR3: CASTGQGNYGYTF. CDR3 bases: TGTGCCAGCACCGGACAGGGGAACTATGGCTACACCTTC.

The genes are TRBV7-9 and TRBJ1-3, with unresolved D. Trimming pared 5 bases from V and 0 bases from J, leaving 20 bases between. The germline gives CDR1 SEHNR, CDR2 FQNEAQ (reference sequence). CDR3 length: 18 amino acids. In nucleotides, the CDR3 is TGTGCCAGCAGCGCCCTGGGCGGGAGTGACATCTCTGGAAACACCATATATTTT. Its translation: CASSALGGSDISGNTIYF.

In this sample, this clone turned up once. The chain couples TRBV5-6 to TRBJ2-3; TRBD2 is a possible D gene (6 bases). Trimming removed 1 base from V and 0 bases from J, with 9 bases in between. In germline, CDR1 is SGHDT, CDR2 YYEEEE. This CDR3 comprises 15 residues. CDR3 nucleotides: TGTGCCAGCAGCTTGAACGGGGGTAGCACAGATACGCAGTATTTT. Amino acids: CASSLNGGSTDTQYF.

CDR3 sequence reads: CASRVGAEAFF. The CDR3 nucleotides read TGTGCCAGTAGGGTGGGAGCTGAAGCTTTCTTT. The chain employs TRBV19 and TRBJ1-1; D is ambiguous. Trimming took 6 bases from V and 6 from J, leaving 8 bases between them. From germline, CDR1 is LNHDA and CDR2 SQIVND (reference sequence). The CDR3 is made up of 11 amino acids.

The rearrangement joins TRBV19 to TRBJ1-2; a weak D match, TRBD1 (5 bases). In germline, CDR1 is LNHDA, CDR2 SQIVND (reference sequence). V lost 0 bases and J lost 4, with 18 bases in between. This CDR3 region has 17 residues. The CDR3 DNA sequence: TGTGCCAGTAGTATAGATCAAGGGGTAGGACACATCTATGGCTACACCTTC. It yields the protein CASSIDQGVGHIYGYTF.

V is TRBV18 and J is TRBJ1-3; D not certain. Germline assignment: CDR1 KGHSH and CDR2 LQKENI. The CDR3 covers 14 residues. V dropped 3 bases and J dropped 4 bases, with 10 bases sitting between them. In nucleotides, the CDR3 is TGTGCCAGCTCACCGGCGGGCTCCGGAAACACCATATATTTT. The encoded protein is CASSPAGSGNTIYF. The whole variable domain, remainder taken from reference TRBV18 and TRBJ1-3, is NAGVMQNPRHLVRRRGQEARLRCSPMKGHSHVYWYRQLPEEGLKFMVYLQKENIIDESGMPKERFSAEFPKEGPSILRIQQVVRGDSAAYFCASSPAGSGNTIYFGEGSWLTVV.

The chain employs TRBV6-1 and TRBJ2-3, with D perhaps matching TRBD1 (5 bases). Trimming stripped 1 base from V and 3 bases from J, with 17 bases between. CDR1 and CDR2 (germline): MNHNS, SASEGT. The CDR3 consists of 17 residues. For the CDR3, the DNA is TGTGCCAGCAGTGAAGAGGGGTGGGCAGGGATAACAGATACGCAGTATTTT. It is translated as CASSEEGWAGITDTQYF.

The V and J genes are TRBV4-2 and TRBJ2-3; D not certain. The CDR3 has 16 amino acids. Between the trimmed V and J ends, which lost 4 bases and 1 base, there was a span of 15 bases. Germline V gives CDR1 LGHNA, CDR2 YNFKEQ. The CDR3 DNA reads TGTGCCAGCAGCCGAGGAACCCCTACGGGCACAGATACGCAGTATTTT. Its translation is CASSRGTPTGTDTQYF.